This T cell receptor (beta chain) was sequenced for a study of blood T cell repertoires in COVID-19. Across the study: Spain, Italy and the United States supplied samples that represented acute and convalescent COVID-19. From T cells, B-cell-depleted T cells, or PBMCs came the material, which was cDNA or gDNA.

Original analysis: Scientists estimated how many nucleated cells there were by amplifying reference gene primers. Repertoires were generated with immunoSEQ multiplex PCR, while TCRdb's copy carries only in-frame clones and drops some. V, J and clone size derive from that table, while D and trimming were established from the DNA sequence. The table lists about 120,000 clones, about 87% of them singletons. The V and J ends lost 4 bases and 5 bases respectively, with 6 bases between them. CDR3 size: 12 residues. Germline loops: CDR1 SEHNR, CDR2 FQNEAQ (reference sequence). Specimen: peripheral blood. The chain links TRBV7-9 to TRBJ1-5; D uncertain. The clonotype was recovered from a woman aged 70 to 79 with acute or convalescent COVID-19. The chain's CDR3 is CASSYTDQPQHF. Here the CDR3 DNA reads TGTGCCAGCAGCTACACCGATCAGCCCCAGCATTTT.